One sample yielded the 10 T cell receptor beta chains listed below, sequenced in a study of T cell responses to AZD1222 COVID-19 vaccine. Assay: immunoSEQ multiplex PCR; the TCRdb copy retains only in-frame clones and omits some. The sample lists roughly 53,000 clones, around 84% occurring once. The input for sequencing was peripheral blood, taken on day 0 of AZD1222 vaccination. Receptors were obtained from an adult in good health.

This chain connects TRBV19 to TRBJ1-3; 8 nucleotides align to TRBD1. J was trimmed by 0 bases and V by 7 bases; bases with no gene match: 8. Germline loops: CDR1 LNHDA, CDR2 SQIVND (reference sequence). This CDR3 is built from 16 residues. The CDR3 coding sequence is TGTGCCAGTACTCTGGACAGGGCGACCTCTGGAAACACCATATATTTT. Its protein product is CASTLDRATSGNTIYF.

This chain links TRBV4-2 with TRBJ2-7, with unresolved D. V dropped 6 bases and J dropped 2 bases, with 8 bases sitting between them. There are 12 residues in the CDR3. The germline V gene has CDR1 LGHNA and CDR2 YNFKEQ. The CDR3 spells CASSPTTYEQYF. Written as DNA, the CDR3 is TGTGCCAGCAGTCCCACTACCTACGAGCAGTACTTC.

The chain employs TRBV6-5 and TRBJ1-2; D uncertain. Germline V gene lookup returns CDR1 MNHEY and CDR2 SVGAGI. Trimming removed 7 bases from V and 4 bases from J, with 7 bases in between. The CDR3 totals 11 residues. CDR3 protein: CASIAVYGYTF. The DNA of the CDR3 is TGTGCCAGCATCGCCGTCTATGGCTACACCTTC.

This rearrangement joins TRBV6-2 or TRBV6-3 to TRBJ2-6, with 9 nucleotides matching TRBD1. The trim removed 5 bases at V and 0 bases at J, leaving 5 bases unmatched. The CDR3 loop spans 17 amino acids. The germline V gene has CDR1 MNHEY and CDR2 SVGEGT. CDR3 in amino acids: CASSHDRGSSGANVLTF. The CDR3 DNA sequence: TGTGCCAGCAGTCATGACAGGGGGAGCTCTGGGGCCAACGTCCTGACTTTC.

The chain links TRBV28 to TRBJ2-7; D possibly uses TRBD1 or TRBD2 (5 bases each). The germline V and J ends were trimmed by 7 bases and 6 bases, with 16 bases remaining between them. This CDR3 comprises 13 residues. Germline CDR1 reads MDHEN; CDR2 reads SYDVKM. Here the CDR3 reads CASKSRGASEQYF. As DNA, the CDR3 is TGTGCCAGCAAGAGCCGAGGGGCTAGCGAGCAGTACTTC. The variable domain in full, with the rest retrieved from reference TRBV28 and TRBJ2-7, is DVKVTQSSRYLVKRTGEKVFLECVQDMDHENMFWYRQDPGLGLRLIYFSYDVKMKEKGDIPEGYSVSREKKERFSLILESASTNQTSMYLCASKSRGASEQYFGPGTRLTVT.

The rearrangement joins TRBV3-1 (or the pseudogene TRBV3-2) to TRBJ1-1; D is possibly TRBD1 (5 bases). This CDR3 region has 14 residues. Trimming pared 1 base from V and 0 bases from J, leaving 6 bases between. CDR1 and CDR2 from the germline V gene are LGHDT and YNNKEL (reference sequence). CDR3 in DNA: TGTGCCAGCAGCCAAGGACAGCTGAACACTGAAGCTTTCTTT. Translation: CASSQGQLNTEAFF.

The rearrangement joins TRBV5-1 to TRBJ1-4, with 10 nucleotides matching TRBD1. Germline CDR1 reads SGHRS; CDR2 reads YFSETQ. CDR3 length equals 18 residues. Trimming cost V 4 bases and J 0 bases; bases outside gene matches: 9. The CDR3: CASSLGTGDRATNEKLFF. The CDR3, as DNA: TGCGCCAGCAGCCTGGGGACAGGGGACAGAGCAACTAATGAAAAACTGTTTTTT.

The chain couples TRBV25-1 to TRBJ1-6; no clear D gene. Germline V gene data show CDR1 as MGHDK and CDR2 as SYGVNS. Trimming took off 4 bases at V and 0 bases at J, with 7 bases between the two ends. The CDR3 runs 15 residues. CDR3 nucleotides: TGTGCCAGCAGTGGCCCGAGCTCCTATAATTCACCCCTCCACTTT. Its protein product is CASSGPSSYNSPLHF.

This clone was counted between two and nine times. The genes are TRBV7-8 and TRBJ1-2; 8 positions agree with TRBD1. Germline lookup yields CDR1 SGHVS and CDR2 FQNEAQ. V gave up 2 bases and J gave up 4 bases; unmatched junction bases: 3. This CDR3 region has 14 residues. CDR3 loop: CASSLQTGGYGYTF. In DNA form, the CDR3 reads TGTGCCAGCAGCTTACAAACAGGGGGCTATGGCTACACCTTC.

This chain uses TRBV11-2 with TRBJ1-2; no reliable D call. Germline CDR1 SGHAT, CDR2 FQNNGV. The length of the CDR3 is 15 residues. The ends were cut back, 1 base at V and 0 bases at J, with 9 bases in the middle. The CDR3 loop reads CASSLGWVTNYGYTF. The CDR3 DNA follows: TGTGCCAGCAGCTTAGGCTGGGTAACTAACTATGGCTACACCTTC.